This T cell receptor (beta chain) emerged from a study of graft-versus-host responses after intestinal transplantation. The overall study: All recipients were transplanted with multivisceral, liver-intestinal, or isolated intestinal grafts.

Germline V gene data show CDR1 as MDHEN and CDR2 as SYDVKM. CDR3 length: 14 residues. Deletions cut 4 bases from V and 2 bases from J, with 12 bases between. Some clones are missing from TCRdb's copy, which holds only in-frame ones; the method was immunoSEQ multiplex PCR. The sample lists approximately 50,000 clones, roughly 89% occurring once. The sequences come from PBMCs, collected 26 days after transplant. This TCR was recovered from a human patient who received an intestinal transplant, so some T cells may come from the graft donor. The chain has TRBV28 and TRBJ2-7, with a possible D match to TRBD2 (5 bases). The CDR3 region has the DNA TGTGCCAGCAGTTCCCGGGGTCAACCCTACGAGCAGTACTTC. Translated: CASSSRGQPYEQYF. The full variable domain, rest sourced from reference TRBV28 and TRBJ2-7, is DVKVTQSSRYLVKRTGEKVFLECVQDMDHENMFWYRQDPGLGLRLIYFSYDVKMKEKGDIPEGYSVSREKKERFSLILESASTNQTSMYLCASSSRGQPYEQYFGPGTRLTVT.